This T cell receptor beta chain came from a study of blood T cell repertoires in COVID-19. As for the study in general: The analysed material was cDNA or gDNA that came from T cells, B-cell-depleted T cells, or PBMCs.

Libraries were prepared by immunoSEQ multiplex PCR; TCRdb keeps only in-frame clonotypes and omits some of them. The data hold roughly 230,000 clones, with over 75% observed a single time. The CDR3 loop spans 14 amino acids. Germline lookup yields CDR1 ENHRY and CDR2 SYGVKD. The J segment lost 0 bases and the V segment lost 10 bases, leaving 5 bases of the junction unmatched. The sequencing input was peripheral blood. The chain joins TRBV10-3 to TRBJ2-7; 11 nucleotides match TRBD2. This TCR derives from a woman over 75 with acute or convalescent COVID-19. The CDR3 coding sequence is TGTGCCACCGCTGGGACTAGCGGCTCCTACGAGCAGTACTTC. It is translated as CATAGTSGSYEQYF.